The sequence of this T cell receptor beta chain was determined in a study of monozygotic twins with inflammatory bowel disease. Study conclusions and caveats: Among IBD patients, fewer clonotypes were shared with others than among healthy twins, especially with disease activity. Repertoire likeness was no different across concordant and discordant twins, perhaps owing to restricted power. The authors could not tell different T cell subtypes apart.

CDR1 and CDR2 (germline): SGHTA, FQGNSA. The CDR3 extends over 17 amino acids. Comments on this clonotype: Antigen unknown.

Via template switching, UMIs carrying a 6-nucleotide sample barcode were introduced. Using the 5' RACE reads, TCRdb records one entry per CDR3 protein without DNA. The repertoire shows around 150,000 distinct CDR3 sequences; the top ten hold about 2.4%. The sequence was obtained from a human donor with ulcerative colitis or Crohn's disease, or a healthy co-twin of an affected twin (not recorded which). What was sequenced was blood. The chain has TRBV7-2 and TRBJ1-6; TCRdb outputs TRBD1, but without DNA this stays unchecked. CDR3 sequence: CASSLYSSRADNSPLHF.